This is a list of T cell receptor beta chains from one sample in a study of post-analysis software for immune sequencing data. TCRdb reprocessed the PCR reads via MiXCR and lists one record per CDR3 protein. The data contain around 710,000 distinct CDR3 sequences, around 45% of them seen just once; the ten biggest clones take up 4% to 5%. Sequenced input: blood. The receptors were sampled from a girl aged 10-17 years with multiple sclerosis. Both conserved end residues are part of each CDR3. The order of the fields is CDR3 length, clone size, D gene, J gene, V gene, CDR3 protein, CDR3 DNA. The D gene is left open where the match is weak. Only some rows state a clone size, as once, few, many or a class for expanded clones.

length: 14; size: few; D: TRBD1; J: TRBJ2-7; V: TRBV20-1; CDR3: CSASRDRGFNEQYF; DNA: TGCAGTGCTAGTCGGGACAGGGGGTTCAACGAGCAGTACTTC
length: 16; size: few; D: TRBD2; J: TRBJ2-5; V: TRBV5-5; CDR3: CASSFTGTSIGETQYF; DNA: TGTGCCAGCAGCTTTACCGGGACTAGCATAGGGGAGACCCAGTACTTC
length: 15; size: .; D: TRBD2; J: TRBJ2-5; V: TRBV5-1; CDR3: CASTPAGGLQETQYF; DNA: TGCGCCAGCACTCCGGCGGGGGGCCTCCAAGAGACCCAGTACTTC
length: 18; size: .; D: .; J: TRBJ2-4; V: TRBV21-1; CDR3: CASSKAQTGSRAKNIQYF; DNA: TGTGCCAGCAGCAAAGCGCAGACCGGATCGAGAGCCAAAAACATTCAGTACTTC
length: 16; size: once; D: TRBD2; J: TRBJ2-1; V: TRBV30; CDR3: CAWSTAGLGDYNEQFF; DNA: TGTGCCTGGAGTACAGCGGGGCTAGGAGACTACAATGAGCAGTTCTTC
length: 15; size: .; D: .; J: TRBJ2-1; V: TRBV7-9; CDR3: CASSLNRGLGDGQFF; DNA: TGTGCCAGCAGCTTGAACAGGGGACTCGGGGATGGGCAGTTCTTC
length: 14; size: few; D: TRBD2; J: TRBJ2-1; V: TRBV4-2; CDR3: CASSQGTSGRPQFF; DNA: TGTGCCAGCAGCCAAGGGACTAGCGGGAGGCCGCAGTTCTTC
length: 15; size: .; D: TRBD2; J: TRBJ2-1; V: TRBV12-3/TRBV12-4; CDR3: CASSLALAGSDEQFF; DNA: TGTGCCAGCAGCCTCGCTCTAGCGGGCTCGGATGAGCAGTTCTTC
length: 15; size: few; D: TRBD2; J: TRBJ2-7; V: TRBV5-1; CDR3: CASSSGLAEGYEQYF; DNA: TGCGCCAGCAGCTCGGGACTAGCGGAGGGCTACGAGCAGTACTTC
length: 15; size: few; D: TRBD2; J: TRBJ2-7; V: TRBV4-2; CDR3: CASSQGIRLAHEQYF; DNA: TGTGCCAGCAGCCAAGGGATAAGACTAGCCCACGAGCAGTACTTC
length: 14; size: .; D: .; J: TRBJ1-2; V: TRBV29-1; CDR3: CSVDAGTTNYGYTF; DNA: TGCAGCGTTGACGCCGGGACAACTAACTATGGCTACACCTTC
length: 14; size: .; D: .; J: TRBJ2-4; V: TRBV10-3; CDR3: CAIRGDLPTDIQYF; DNA: TGTGCCATCAGGGGGGACCTCCCGACCGACATTCAGTACTTC
length: 13; size: .; D: .; J: TRBJ1-2; V: TRBV29-1; CDR3: CSVVFREAYGYTF; DNA: TGCAGCGTTGTATTTCGAGAGGCATATGGCTACACCTTC
length: 14; size: .; D: TRBD2; J: TRBJ2-1; V: TRBV7-9; CDR3: CASSIGLAGNEQFF; DNA: TGTGCCAGCAGCATTGGACTAGCGGGGAATGAGCAGTTCTTC
length: 17; size: once; D: TRBD2; J: TRBJ2-7; V: TRBV27; CDR3: CASSSGLAGVTGYEQYF; DNA: TGTGCCAGCAGTTCTGGACTAGCGGGAGTAACGGGCTACGAGCAGTACTTC
length: 14; size: .; D: TRBD1; J: TRBJ1-5; V: TRBV2; CDR3: CASSRTGGDQPQHF; DNA: TGTGCCAGCTCCCGGACAGGGGGCGATCAGCCCCAGCATTTT
length: 12; size: .; D: .; J: TRBJ1-5; V: TRBV20-1; CDR3: CSARLGNQPQHF; DNA: TGCAGCGCCCGGTTGGGCAATCAGCCCCAGCATTTT
length: 13; size: few; D: TRBD1; J: TRBJ2-7; V: TRBV10-3; CDR3: CAISARDSYEQYF; DNA: TGTGCCATCAGTGCAAGGGACAGCTACGAGCAGTACTTC
length: 11; size: few; D: .; J: TRBJ2-4; V: TRBV20-1; CDR3: CSARDGDIQYF; DNA: TGCAGTGCTAGAGATGGAGACATTCAGTACTTC
length: 13; size: .; D: TRBD1; J: TRBJ1-1; V: TRBV29-1; CDR3: CSGGTALNTEAFF; DNA: TGCAGCGGTGGGACAGCGTTGAACACTGAAGCTTTCTTT
length: 14; size: few; D: .; J: TRBJ1-2; V: TRBV6-2/TRBV6-3; CDR3: CASKRQHSEDGYTF; DNA: TGTGCCAGCAAGAGACAGCACTCTGAGGATGGCTACACCTTC
length: 13; size: .; D: .; J: TRBJ2-3; V: TRBV5-1; CDR3: CASRHPQTGTQYF; DNA: TGCGCCAGCAGACATCCTCAGACAGGTACGCAGTATTTT
length: 15; size: .; D: .; J: TRBJ1-4; V: TRBV9; CDR3: CASSGGPPVTEKLFF; DNA: TGTGCCAGCAGCGGGGGACCGCCCGTCACTGAAAAACTGTTTTTT
length: 19; size: .; D: TRBD2; J: TRBJ2-5; V: TRBV5-1; CDR3: CASSQALLAGDTLRETQYF; DNA: TGCGCCAGCAGCCAAGCTTTACTAGCGGGAGACACCCTGAGGGAGACCCAGTACTTC
length: 14; size: .; D: .; J: TRBJ1-1; V: TRBV29-1; CDR3: CSVEGVSWSTEAFF; DNA: TGCAGCGTGGAGGGGGTGTCGTGGTCCACTGAAGCTTTCTTT
length: 13; size: .; D: .; J: TRBJ2-5; V: TRBV29-1; CDR3: CSVEVGTQETQYF; DNA: TGCAGCGTTGAGGTGGGGACCCAAGAGACCCAGTACTTC
length: 19; size: .; D: TRBD1; J: TRBJ2-6; V: TRBV11-3; CDR3: CASSPWWDRRHSGANVLTF; DNA: TGTGCCAGCAGCCCCTGGTGGGACAGAAGGCACTCTGGGGCCAACGTCCTGACTTTC
length: 14; size: few; D: .; J: TRBJ1-6; V: TRBV7-9; CDR3: CASSPLREHSPLHF; DNA: TGTGCCAGCAGCCCTCTCAGGGAGCATTCACCCCTCCACTTT
length: 14; size: few; D: .; J: TRBJ2-5; V: TRBV11-2; CDR3: CASSSLGGQETQYF; DNA: TGTGCCAGCAGCTCATTGGGGGGCCAAGAGACCCAGTACTTC
length: 11; size: .; D: .; J: TRBJ2-1; V: TRBV28; CDR3: CASSLFGQQFF; DNA: TGTGCCAGCAGTTTATTCGGGCAGCAGTTCTTC
length: 16; size: once; D: .; J: TRBJ2-6; V: TRBV29-1; CDR3: CSVVGGQASGANVLTF; DNA: TGCAGCGTTGTCGGTGGGCAGGCTTCTGGGGCCAACGTCCTGACTTTC
length: 13; size: .; D: TRBD1; J: TRBJ2-7; V: TRBV9; CDR3: CASSDGDSYEQYF; DNA: TGTGCCAGCAGCGATGGGGACAGTTACGAGCAGTACTTC
length: 16; size: .; D: .; J: TRBJ2-3; V: TRBV12-3/TRBV12-4; CDR3: CASSFFAGTRTDTQYF; DNA: TGTGCCAGCAGTTTCTTTGCGGGCACAAGGACAGATACGCAGTATTTT
length: 14; size: few; D: TRBD1; J: TRBJ2-3; V: TRBV20-1; CDR3: CSATGDRGADTQYF; DNA: TGCAGTGCCACGGGGGACAGGGGGGCAGATACGCAGTATTTT
length: 16; size: .; D: TRBD2; J: TRBJ2-3; V: TRBV4-1; CDR3: CASSQEGASGRDTQYF; DNA: TGCGCCAGCAGCCAAGAAGGAGCCAGCGGGAGAGATACGCAGTATTTT
length: 13; size: few; D: .; J: TRBJ2-7; V: TRBV7-3; CDR3: CASSPRGAREQYF; DNA: TGTGCCAGCAGCCCCCGAGGGGCGAGGGAGCAGTACTTC
length: 15; size: few; D: .; J: TRBJ2-5; V: TRBV11-2; CDR3: CASSLGSSEWETQYF; DNA: TGTGCCAGCAGCTTGGGCAGTAGCGAGTGGGAGACCCAGTACTTC
length: 17; size: many; D: TRBD1; J: TRBJ2-3; V: TRBV5-1; CDR3: CASSLDARGIGTDTQYF; DNA: TGCGCCAGCAGCTTGGACGCCAGGGGGATAGGTACAGATACGCAGTATTTT
length: 15; size: .; D: TRBD2; J: TRBJ2-5; V: TRBV24-1; CDR3: CATSDPGLARETQYF; DNA: TGTGCCACCAGTGATCCGGGACTAGCCAGAGAGACCCAGTACTTC
length: 14; size: .; D: .; J: TRBJ2-7; V: TRBV12-3/TRBV12-4; CDR3: CASRMDTKTHEQYF; DNA: TGTGCCAGCAGGATGGACACGAAAACCCACGAGCAGTACTTC
length: 14; size: .; D: .; J: TRBJ2-7; V: TRBV20-1; CDR3: CSARVGTTTYEQYF; DNA: TGCAGTGCTAGAGTCGGGACCACAACCTACGAGCAGTACTTC
length: 14; size: .; D: .; J: TRBJ1-2; V: TRBV7-2; CDR3: CASSSPSAYSGYTF; DNA: TGTGCCAGCAGCTCCCCGTCGGCCTATAGTGGCTACACCTTC
length: 13; size: .; D: .; J: TRBJ2-3; V: TRBV24-1; CDR3: CATSESGTDTQYF; DNA: TGTGCCACCAGTGAATCCGGGACAGATACGCAGTATTTT
length: 15; size: few; D: TRBD1; J: TRBJ1-5; V: TRBV6-5; CDR3: CASSWTGNGNQPQHF; DNA: TGTGCCAGCAGTTGGACAGGGAATGGAAATCAGCCCCAGCATTTT
length: 17; size: .; D: .; J: TRBJ2-6; V: TRBV7-8; CDR3: CASSLGTPGSGANVLTF; DNA: TGTGCCAGCAGCTTAGGGACGCCTGGCTCTGGGGCCAACGTCCTGACTTTC
length: 16; size: .; D: .; J: TRBJ2-2; V: TRBV20-1; CDR3: CSARDVVMGDTRELFF; DNA: TGCAGTGCTAGAGATGTCGTAATGGGGGACACCAGGGAGCTGTTTTTT
length: 14; size: few; D: .; J: TRBJ2-1; V: TRBV6-6; CDR3: CASSLSPGAGEQFF; DNA: TGTGCCAGCAGTTTATCCCCCGGGGCGGGTGAGCAGTTCTTC
length: 15; size: .; D: .; J: TRBJ2-1; V: TRBV12-3/TRBV12-4; CDR3: CASNAGLRSYNEQFF; DNA: TGTGCCAGCAACGCCGGGTTACGCTCCTACAATGAGCAGTTCTTC